A selection of T cell receptor beta chains follows, all from one sample in a study of blood T cells in healthy people across ages. From the 5' RACE reads, TCRdb called clonotypes with MiXCR, one entry per CDR3 protein. The data hold about 970,000 distinct CDR3 sequences, with about 53% observed a single time. The sequencing sample was made of blood. These receptors all come from a woman aged 55-75 years in good health. Both conserved end residues are part of each CDR3. The order of the fields is D gene, V gene, clone size, J gene, CDR3 protein, CDR3 DNA. The D gene is left open where the match is weak. Some rows have no size entry. The others give once, few or many, or a class for an expanded clone.

d_call: -; v_call: TRBV7-2; clone_size: -; j_call: TRBJ1-1; cdr3_aa: CASSSNTGTSTEAFF; cdr3_nt: TGTGCCAGCAGCAGCAATACAGGGACCTCCACTGAAGCTTTCTTT
d_call: -; v_call: TRBV2; clone_size: few; j_call: TRBJ2-7; cdr3_aa: CASRVGSHEQYF; cdr3_nt: TGTGCCAGCAGGGTCGGGAGCCACGAGCAGTACTTC
d_call: -; v_call: TRBV4-2; clone_size: few; j_call: TRBJ1-4; cdr3_aa: CASSPSQVTTNEKLFF; cdr3_nt: TGTGCCAGCAGCCCCTCCCAGGTGACAACTAATGAAAAACTGTTTTTT
d_call: TRBD2; v_call: TRBV5-4; clone_size: -; j_call: TRBJ2-1; cdr3_aa: CASSPRGGRVEEQFF; cdr3_nt: TGTGCCAGCAGCCCGAGGGGCGGGAGGGTGGAAGAGCAGTTCTTC
d_call: -; v_call: TRBV20-1; clone_size: few; j_call: TRBJ2-7; cdr3_aa: CSAPPDRTPNEQYF; cdr3_nt: TGCAGTGCCCCCCCAGACAGGACCCCTAACGAGCAGTACTTC
d_call: -; v_call: TRBV30; clone_size: -; j_call: TRBJ2-1; cdr3_aa: CAWSLHTPDEQFF; cdr3_nt: TGTGCCTGGAGTCTCCATACCCCCGATGAGCAGTTCTTC
d_call: TRBD2; v_call: TRBV7-9; clone_size: once; j_call: TRBJ2-7; cdr3_aa: CASSSTSGRPNEQYF; cdr3_nt: TGTGCCAGCAGCTCTACTAGCGGGCGACCCAACGAGCAGTACTTC
d_call: TRBD2; v_call: TRBV4-1; clone_size: -; j_call: TRBJ2-5; cdr3_aa: CASSQAPTSMETQYF; cdr3_nt: TGCGCCAGCAGCCAAGCTCCGACTAGCATGGAGACCCAGTACTTC
d_call: -; v_call: TRBV30; clone_size: few; j_call: TRBJ1-6; cdr3_aa: CAWTTGTYDSPLHF; cdr3_nt: TGTGCCTGGACTACTGGGACGTATGATTCACCCCTCCACTTT
d_call: -; v_call: TRBV4-3; clone_size: -; j_call: TRBJ2-1; cdr3_aa: CASSAGGTVGDFGHEQFF; cdr3_nt: TGCGCCAGCTCCGCTGGGGGAACAGTCGGGGACTTCGGCCATGAGCAGTTCTTC
d_call: TRBD2; v_call: TRBV20-1; clone_size: -; j_call: TRBJ2-7; cdr3_aa: CSARDRGGRAKFSEQYF; cdr3_nt: TGCAGTGCTAGAGATCGGGGCGGGAGGGCCAAGTTCTCCGAGCAGTACTTC
d_call: TRBD1; v_call: TRBV3-1; clone_size: -; j_call: TRBJ1-6; cdr3_aa: CASCKNPGTGLSPLHF; cdr3_nt: TGTGCCAGCTGTAAGAATCCCGGGACAGGGCTTTCACCCCTCCACTTT
d_call: -; v_call: TRBV7-9; clone_size: -; j_call: TRBJ2-4; cdr3_aa: CASSLKSRLSKNIQYF; cdr3_nt: TGTGCCAGCAGCTTGAAATCGAGGCTTAGCAAAAACATTCAGTACTTC
d_call: -; v_call: TRBV29-1; clone_size: few; j_call: TRBJ1-5; cdr3_aa: CSVAGLDQPQHF; cdr3_nt: TGCAGCGTTGCAGGGTTGGATCAGCCCCAGCATTTT
d_call: TRBD2; v_call: TRBV7-2; clone_size: -; j_call: TRBJ2-2; cdr3_aa: CASSKTSGLGYTGELFF; cdr3_nt: TGTGCCAGCAGCAAGACTAGCGGGCTCGGGTACACCGGGGAGCTGTTTTTT
d_call: -; v_call: TRBV4-2; clone_size: -; j_call: TRBJ2-1; cdr3_aa: CASSRGSGNEQFF; cdr3_nt: TGTGCCAGCAGCCGGGGGAGTGGCAATGAGCAGTTCTTC
d_call: -; v_call: TRBV28; clone_size: -; j_call: TRBJ2-1; cdr3_aa: CASSLGGSSHNEQFF; cdr3_nt: TGTGCCAGCAGTTTAGGGGGCAGCTCCCACAATGAGCAGTTCTTC
d_call: -; v_call: TRBV12-3/TRBV12-4; clone_size: -; j_call: TRBJ2-3; cdr3_aa: CASRPTAANTQYF; cdr3_nt: TGTGCCAGCCGCCCGACAGCGGCAAATACGCAGTATTTT
d_call: -; v_call: TRBV29-1; clone_size: few; j_call: TRBJ2-3; cdr3_aa: CSVSPQRSTDTQYF; cdr3_nt: TGCAGCGTGAGCCCACAGAGGAGCACAGATACGCAGTATTTT
d_call: TRBD2; v_call: TRBV6-2/TRBV6-3; clone_size: few; j_call: TRBJ2-7; cdr3_aa: CASSYATGLSMKYEQYF; cdr3_nt: TGTGCCAGCAGTTACGCAACGGGACTATCTATGAAGTACGAGCAGTACTTC
d_call: -; v_call: TRBV6-2/TRBV6-3; clone_size: -; j_call: TRBJ2-7; cdr3_aa: CASRTRRDGGLTDIYEQYF; cdr3_nt: TGTGCCAGCAGGACCCGGCGGGACGGGGGGCTTACGGACATCTACGAGCAGTACTTC
d_call: -; v_call: TRBV29-1; clone_size: many; j_call: TRBJ1-1; cdr3_aa: CSVSDVNTEAFF; cdr3_nt: TGCAGCGTTTCCGACGTGAACACTGAAGCTTTCTTT
d_call: TRBD2; v_call: TRBV20-1; clone_size: -; j_call: TRBJ2-1; cdr3_aa: CSRATSGATHEQFF; cdr3_nt: TGCAGTCGAGCTACTAGCGGGGCAACCCATGAGCAGTTCTTC
d_call: TRBD2; v_call: TRBV6-5; clone_size: few; j_call: TRBJ2-1; cdr3_aa: CASSVSGDYNEQFF; cdr3_nt: TGTGCCAGCAGTGTGAGCGGGGACTACAATGAGCAGTTCTTC
d_call: TRBD2; v_call: TRBV6-2/TRBV6-3; clone_size: -; j_call: TRBJ2-7; cdr3_aa: CASTTGLAFEQYF; cdr3_nt: TGTGCCAGCACGACGGGACTAGCGTTCGAGCAGTACTTC
d_call: -; v_call: TRBV20-1; clone_size: -; j_call: TRBJ2-1; cdr3_aa: CSATTLANEQFF; cdr3_nt: TGCAGTGCTACTACGCTAGCAAATGAGCAGTTCTTC
d_call: -; v_call: TRBV20-1; clone_size: -; j_call: TRBJ2-1; cdr3_aa: CSARAFQLSQFNEQFF; cdr3_nt: TGCAGTGCTAGAGCCTTTCAACTTTCACAATTTAATGAGCAGTTCTTC
d_call: -; v_call: TRBV5-1; clone_size: few; j_call: TRBJ2-3; cdr3_aa: CASSSSGQDTQYF; cdr3_nt: TGCGCCAGCAGCTCAAGCGGACAAGATACGCAGTATTTT
d_call: -; v_call: TRBV10-3; clone_size: -; j_call: TRBJ2-5; cdr3_aa: CAISEAVGAETQYF; cdr3_nt: TGTGCCATCAGTGAGGCGGTGGGGGCTGAGACCCAGTACTTC
d_call: TRBD1; v_call: TRBV9; clone_size: -; j_call: TRBJ2-7; cdr3_aa: CASSVGGTGRYEQYF; cdr3_nt: TGTGCCAGCAGCGTAGGAGGGACAGGGCGCTACGAGCAGTACTTC
d_call: -; v_call: TRBV20-1; clone_size: -; j_call: TRBJ2-5; cdr3_aa: CSARGSYQETQYF; cdr3_nt: TGCAGTGCTAGAGGGAGTTACCAAGAGACCCAGTACTTC
d_call: -; v_call: TRBV4-2; clone_size: -; j_call: TRBJ1-6; cdr3_aa: CASSQEGGNSPLHF; cdr3_nt: TGTGCCAGCAGCCAAGAGGGGGGTAATTCACCCCTCCACTTT